The 21 T cell receptor beta chains given below trace back to one sample, sequenced in a study of blood T cell repertoires in COVID-19 (dated by TCRdb to about 2020). The library came from the immunoSEQ multiplex PCR assay. The table comes from immuneACCESS by way of TCRdb, which keeps in-frame sequences with V and J called. Part of the clones is missing from these tables; in studies checked, under half for an unresolved V gene and the rest for unknown reasons. Within this sample are 250,000 or so clones, with 65% to 85% of them counted one time only. The top ten clonotypes cover approximately 3.6% of the sample. The source material was PBMCs or T cells enriched from blood (not recorded which). All receptors derive from a man aged 50 to 60 who had recovered from COVID-19.

The chain carries TRBV19 and TRBJ1-2; D unresolved. The germline V and J ends were trimmed by 3 bases and 4 bases, with 9 bases remaining between them. CDR1 LNHDA and CDR2 SQIVND come from the germline V gene (reference sequence). This CDR3 is built from 13 residues. In DNA, the CDR3 is TGTGCCAGTAGTATTAGCCTCCTCTATGGCTACACCTTC. The encoded protein is CASSISLLYGYTF.

This clone was recorded only once. The V gene is TRBV13, the J gene TRBJ2-3; 7 bases match TRBD2. Germline V lookup: CDR1 PRHDT, CDR2 FYEKMQ (reference sequence). V shed 5 bases, J shed 2 bases, and the junction held 7 bases outside the gene matches. The CDR3 is made up of 15 amino acids. The DNA of the CDR3 is TGTGCCAGCAGCCCCCGGGGGGAGGCCACAGATACGCAGTATTTT. Translation gives CASSPRGEATDTQYF.

V usage is TRBV29-1 and J usage is TRBJ1-1; D may be TRBD1 (5 bases). V was clipped by 2 bases and J by 7 bases, with 20 bases between them. Germline V gene lookup returns CDR1 SQVTM and CDR2 ANQGSEA. The length of the CDR3 is 15 residues. The CDR3 region has the DNA TGCAGCGTTGAACTGTCCCGGACACCTTCCCGTGAAGCTTTCTTT. This gives the protein CSVELSRTPSREAFF.

The chain employs TRBV5-1 and TRBJ2-5; D is ambiguous. This CDR3 is 16 amino acids long. V was clipped by 0 bases and J by 2 bases, with 14 bases between them. Germline-derived CDR1 and CDR2 are SGHRS and YFSETQ. CDR3 sequence: CASSLALSGRQETQYF. The CDR3 nucleotides read TGCGCCAGCAGCTTGGCCCTTTCAGGCAGACAAGAGACCCAGTACTTC.

DNA of the CDR3: TGTGCCAGCAGCGTCACTAGCGGCCTTTCCTACGAGCAGTACTTC. Encoded protein: CASSVTSGLSYEQYF. The chain uses TRBV7-8 and TRBJ2-7; 8 nucleotides align to TRBD2. The V gene end was trimmed by 5 bases and the J gene end by 1 base; junction bases not matched to a gene: 7. The CDR3 length is 15 residues. Germline V CDR1 and CDR2: SGHVS, FQNEAQ.

The gene calls are TRBV18 and TRBJ1-2, with TRBD1 matching over 9 bases. The CDR3 runs 17 residues. Unmatched junction bases numbered 16, after V lost 6 bases and J lost 5 bases. Germline V lookup: CDR1 KGHSH, CDR2 LQKENI. CDR3 in amino acids: CASSATGQGASSYGYTF. The DNA of the CDR3 is TGTGCCAGCTCGGCTACGGGACAGGGCGCCTCCTCTTATGGCTACACCTTC.

The rearrangement links TRBV21-1 to TRBJ1-3. TRBV21-1 has pseudogene status. The CDR3 totals 16 residues. DNA of the CDR3: TGTGCCAGCCAATTCGGGGGGGCCAGCTCTGGAAACACCATATATTTT. It encodes CASQFGGASSGNTIYF.

This clone has just one count. The V and J genes are TRBV12-5 and TRBJ2-7; 8 bases line up with TRBD1. This CDR3 contains 15 residues. The J segment lost 3 bases and the V segment lost 6 bases, leaving 10 bases of the junction unmatched. In germline, CDR1 is LGHNT, CDR2 FRNRAP. CDR3 residues: CASGIDGTGLYEQYF. Written as DNA, the CDR3 is TGTGCTAGTGGCATCGATGGGACAGGTCTCTACGAGCAGTACTTC.

The chain couples TRBV19 to TRBJ2-7, with D possibly being TRBD2 (5 bases). The CDR3 extends over 13 amino acids. The germline V gene encodes CDR1 LNHDA and CDR2 SQIVND (reference sequence). Trimming left V 9 bases short and J 2 bases short, with 14 bases between. The CDR3 loop is CASSPGGPYEQYF. Here the CDR3 DNA reads TGTGCCAGCTCACCCGGAGGTCCCTACGAGCAGTACTTC.

The rearrangement joins TRBV7-9 to TRBJ2-5; 8 positions agree with TRBD1. The CDR3 runs 15 residues. Germline V gene data show CDR1 as SEHNR and CDR2 as FQNEAQ (reference sequence). Unmatched junction bases numbered 8, after V lost 5 bases and J lost 3 bases. The DNA of the CDR3 is TGTGCCAGCAGCCCTCGACAGGGGCGAAAAGAGACCCAGTACTTC. This encodes CASSPRQGRKETQYF.

The J gene is TRBJ1-2, the V gene TRBV19, with 9 bases aligning to TRBD1. Trimming at V came to 4 bases and at J to 8 bases, leaving 8 bases not matched to a gene. The CDR3 has 14 amino acids. Germline values: CDR1 LNHDA, CDR2 SQIVND (reference sequence). This CDR3 reads CASSTRDRARGYTF. The CDR3 DNA reads TGTGCCAGTAGTACCCGGGACAGGGCCCGCGGCTACACCTTC.

This sequence joins TRBV21-1 and TRBJ2-6; the table calls TRBD1, which could not be checked here. TRBV21-1 is a documented pseudogene. The CDR3 consists of 14 residues. CDR3 in amino acids: CASSKAGGANVLTF. In nucleotides, the CDR3 is TGTGCCAGCAGCAAGGCTGGTGGGGCCAACGTCCTGACTTTC.

This clone was observed a handful of times. The CDR3: CASSRGQAHLISGNTIYF. The CDR3 DNA sequence: TGTGCCAGCTCAAGGGGACAGGCGCACCTGATCTCTGGAAACACCATATATTTT. The rearrangement joins TRBV18 to TRBJ1-3; 8 bases are a match to TRBD1. The CDR3 is made up of 18 amino acids. Germline CDR1 KGHSH, CDR2 LQKENI. The junction had 12 bases not matched to a gene; V was cut back by 5 bases and J by 0 bases. The whole variable domain, filled in from reference TRBV18 and TRBJ1-3, reads NAGVMQNPRHLVRRRGQEARLRCSPMKGHSHVYWYRQLPEEGLKFMVYLQKENIIDESGMPKERFSAEFPKEGPSILRIQQVVRGDSAAYFCASSRGQAHLISGNTIYFGEGSWLTVV.

The V gene is TRBV19, the J gene TRBJ2-5; TRBD2 matches 9 bases. The V segment lost 2 bases and the J segment 5 bases; nucleotides outside the gene matches: 9. CDR1 and CDR2 from the germline V gene are LNHDA and SQIVND (reference sequence). This CDR3 has 16 residues. The CDR3 coding sequence is TGTGCCAGTAGTATAAAGACTAGCGGAGGGGGCGAGACCCAGTACTTC. Amino acid sequence: CASSIKTSGGGETQYF.

The V gene is TRBV5-1, the J gene TRBJ1-4; possible D gene TRBD1, 5 bases. Trimming left V 4 bases short and J 13 bases short, with 20 bases between. The CDR3 is made up of 14 amino acids. Germline values: CDR1 SGHRS, CDR2 YFSETQ. Here the CDR3 reads CASSTRVGRDGLFF. In nucleotides, the CDR3 is TGCGCCAGCAGCACCAGGGTGGGGCGTGACGGACTGTTTTTT.

The chain employs TRBV20-1 and TRBJ2-1; D is perhaps TRBD2 (6 bases). V dropped 3 bases and J dropped 2 bases, with 14 bases sitting between them. The CDR3 consists of 15 residues. Germline V gives CDR1 DFQATT, CDR2 SNEGSKA (reference sequence). The CDR3 loop reads CSASPWDSTYNEQFF. The CDR3 DNA reads TGCAGTGCTAGTCCCTGGGACTCGACCTACAATGAGCAGTTCTTC.

J is TRBJ2-1 and V is TRBV6-5; 8 bases fit TRBD1. V gave up 5 bases and J gave up 6 bases; unmatched junction bases: 3. Germline CDR1 is MNHEY and CDR2 is SVGAGI. The CDR3 is 13 residues long. The CDR3 loop is CASSSTGGNEQFF. In DNA, the CDR3 is TGTGCCAGCAGTAGCACAGGGGGCAATGAGCAGTTCTTC.

The chain couples TRBV5-5 to TRBJ2-2, with 9 bases lining up with TRBD2. The germline CDR1 and CDR2 sequences are SGHKS and YYEKEE (reference sequence). This CDR3 is built from 16 residues. The J segment lost 7 bases and the V segment lost 3 bases, leaving 10 bases of the junction unmatched. In DNA form, the CDR3 reads TGTGCCAGCAGCTCCGGGACTAGCCTTATGAGCGGGGAGCTGTTTTTT. It translates to CASSSGTSLMSGELFF.

In its sample, this clone was seen once. V usage is TRBV4-2 and J usage is TRBJ1-3, with a weak D call TRBD1 (5 bases). Germline CDR1 reads LGHNA; CDR2 reads YNFKEQ. Trimming removed 0 bases at V and 4 bases at J, with 13 bases between. The CDR3 covers 16 residues. In DNA, the CDR3 is TGTGCCAGCAGCCAAGATAGGGCAGGGTTGGGAAACACCATATATTTT. Protein product: CASSQDRAGLGNTIYF.

In this sample, this clone turned up a few times. The V gene is TRBV28, the J gene TRBJ1-2; 7 nucleotides line up with TRBD1. Germline V gives CDR1 MDHEN, CDR2 SYDVKM. With V trimmed by 6 bases and J by 3 bases, 7 bases remained unmatched. The CDR3 has 14 residues. The CDR3 DNA sequence: TGTGCCAGCAGCAGAGGGGGCGCGGACTATGGCTACACCTTC. Its protein is CASSRGGADYGYTF.

This chain uses TRBV7-2 with TRBJ1-5; possible D gene TRBD1, 5 bases. Trimming stripped 4 bases from V and 3 bases from J, with 10 bases between. This CDR3 spans 14 amino acids. Germline CDR1 reads SGHTA; CDR2 reads FQGNSA. CDR3 DNA: TGTGCCAGCAGCTCCTACAGGATCAATCAGCCCCAGCATTTT. The encoded protein is CASSSYRINQPQHF.